This T cell receptor beta chain was documented in a study of blood T cells in healthy people across ages. The use of a sample-barcoded 5' primer and a J-beta primer mix characterized a second PCR of roughly 6 to 11 cycles. Each CDR3 protein is one row after TCRdb ran MiXCR on the 5' RACE reads. The sample consists of 600,000 or so distinct CDR3 sequences, about 28% of them appearing once. This clonotype was seen only a few times. V dropped 0 bases and J dropped 1 base, with 12 bases sitting between them. The CDR3 has 16 residues. Germline loops: CDR1 LGHDT, CDR2 YNNKEL (reference sequence). The rearrangement joins TRBV3-1 to TRBJ1-2; D remains unclear. The origin of this receptor is a woman of 80 years or more in good health. The sequencing sample was made of blood. The CDR3 nucleotides read TGTGCCAGCAGCCAAGACCCCGGGCCTCTTAACTATGGCTACACCTTC. Translation: CASSQDPGPLNYGYTF.